The sample holds many counts of the clone carrying this T cell receptor (beta chain). The sample is drawn from a study of naive and memory T cell subsets. The germline CDR1 and CDR2 sequences are SEHNR and FQNEAQ (reference sequence). Trimming took 8 bases from V and 4 from J; bases not matched to a gene: 7. The CDR3 is 14 residues long. Reverse transcription of blood and skin TCR RNA was primed at alpha and beta constant regions. The SP2 primer and nested alpha and beta constant region primers amplified ligated cDNA in four rounds. In TCRdb, the 5' RACE reads were re-called with MiXCR into one record per CDR3 protein. Altogether approximately 22,000 distinct CDR3 sequences are present, around 4% being singletons, with the ten largest covering 6.5% to 8%. Whole blood, 2.5 ml, came from adult healthy volunteers.

The rearrangement links TRBV7-9 to TRBJ2-2, with 7 bases aligning to TRBD2. The sequence was collected from a male donor in good health. In DNA, the CDR3 is TGTGCCAGCTCGCTGGGAGGGTCCACCGGGGAGCTGTTTTTT. It is translated as CASSLGGSTGELFF.